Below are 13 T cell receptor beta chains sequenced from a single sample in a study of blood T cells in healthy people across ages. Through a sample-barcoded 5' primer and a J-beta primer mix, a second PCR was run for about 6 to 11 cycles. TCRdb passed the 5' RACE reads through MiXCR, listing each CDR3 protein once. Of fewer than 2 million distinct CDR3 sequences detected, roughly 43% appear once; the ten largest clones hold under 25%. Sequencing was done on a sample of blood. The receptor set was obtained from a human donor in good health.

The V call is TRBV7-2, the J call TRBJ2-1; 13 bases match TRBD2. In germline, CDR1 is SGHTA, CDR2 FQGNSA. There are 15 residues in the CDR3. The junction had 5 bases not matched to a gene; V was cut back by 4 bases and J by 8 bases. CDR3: CASSSGLAGKDEQFF. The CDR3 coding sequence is TGTGCCAGCAGCTCGGGACTAGCGGGGAAGGATGAGCAGTTCTTC.

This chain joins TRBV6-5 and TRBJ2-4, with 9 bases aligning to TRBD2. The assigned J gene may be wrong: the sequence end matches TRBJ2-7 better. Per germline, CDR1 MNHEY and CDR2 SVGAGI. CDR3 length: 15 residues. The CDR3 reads CASSRWTSVTYEQYF. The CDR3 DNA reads TGTGCCAGCAGCCGATGGACTAGCGTAACCTACGAGCAGTACTTC.

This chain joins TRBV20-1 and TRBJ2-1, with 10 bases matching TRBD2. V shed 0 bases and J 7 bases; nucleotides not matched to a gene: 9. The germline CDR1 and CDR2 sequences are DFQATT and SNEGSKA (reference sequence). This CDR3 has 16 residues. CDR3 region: CSARDQIAGGRNEQFF. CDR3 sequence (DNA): TGCAGTGCTAGAGATCAAATAGCGGGGGGACGAAATGAGCAGTTCTTC.

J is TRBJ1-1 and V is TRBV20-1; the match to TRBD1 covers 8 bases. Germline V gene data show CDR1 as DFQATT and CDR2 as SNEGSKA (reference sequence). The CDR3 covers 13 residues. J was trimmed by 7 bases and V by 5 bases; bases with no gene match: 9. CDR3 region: CSAPLQGDGEAFF. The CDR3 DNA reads TGCAGTGCTCCTCTACAGGGGGATGGTGAAGCTTTCTTT.

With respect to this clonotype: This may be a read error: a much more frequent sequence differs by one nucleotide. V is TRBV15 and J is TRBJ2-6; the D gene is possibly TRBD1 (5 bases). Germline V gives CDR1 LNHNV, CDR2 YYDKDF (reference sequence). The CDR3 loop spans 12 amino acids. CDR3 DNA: TGTGCCGCCCTTTCTGGGGCCAACGCCCTGACTTTC. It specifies CAALSGANALTF.

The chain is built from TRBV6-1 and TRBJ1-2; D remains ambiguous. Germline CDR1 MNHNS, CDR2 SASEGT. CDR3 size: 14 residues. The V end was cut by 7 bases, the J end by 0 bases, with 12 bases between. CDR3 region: CASTSGLANYGYTF. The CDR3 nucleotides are TGTGCCAGCACCTCAGGCCTAGCTAACTATGGCTACACCTTC.

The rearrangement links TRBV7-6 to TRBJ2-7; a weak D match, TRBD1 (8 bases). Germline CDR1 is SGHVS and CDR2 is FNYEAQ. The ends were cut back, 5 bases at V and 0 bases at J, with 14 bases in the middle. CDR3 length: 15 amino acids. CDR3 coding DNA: TGTGCCAGCAGCACAGGGGGGGGGATCTCCTACGAGCAGTACTTC. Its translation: CASSTGGGISYEQYF.

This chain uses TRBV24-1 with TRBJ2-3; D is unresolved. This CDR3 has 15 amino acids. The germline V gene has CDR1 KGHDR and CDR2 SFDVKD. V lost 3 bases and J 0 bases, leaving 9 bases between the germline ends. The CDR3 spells CATSDPRRSTDTQYF. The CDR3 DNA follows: TGTGCCACCAGTGATCCCCGGCGTAGCACAGATACGCAGTATTTT.

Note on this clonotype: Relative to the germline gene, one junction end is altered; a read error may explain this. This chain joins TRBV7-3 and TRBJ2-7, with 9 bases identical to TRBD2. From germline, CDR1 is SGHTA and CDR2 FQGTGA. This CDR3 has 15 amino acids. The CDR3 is CASSLSGGGSHEQYF. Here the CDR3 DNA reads TGTGCCAGCAGCTTAAGCGGGGGGGGCTCCCACGAGCAGTACTTC.

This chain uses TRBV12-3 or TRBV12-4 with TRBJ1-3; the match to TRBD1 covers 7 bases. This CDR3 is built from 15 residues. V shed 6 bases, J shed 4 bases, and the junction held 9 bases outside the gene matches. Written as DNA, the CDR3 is TGTGCCAGCAGAACCGACAGGGTGTCAGGAAACACCATATATTTT. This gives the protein CASRTDRVSGNTIYF.

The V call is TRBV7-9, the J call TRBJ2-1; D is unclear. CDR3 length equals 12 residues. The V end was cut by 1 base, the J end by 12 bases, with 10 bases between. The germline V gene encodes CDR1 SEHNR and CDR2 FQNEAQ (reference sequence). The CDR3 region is CASSLDRRTQFF. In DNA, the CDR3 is TGTGCCAGCAGCTTAGACCGTCGGACGCAGTTCTTC.

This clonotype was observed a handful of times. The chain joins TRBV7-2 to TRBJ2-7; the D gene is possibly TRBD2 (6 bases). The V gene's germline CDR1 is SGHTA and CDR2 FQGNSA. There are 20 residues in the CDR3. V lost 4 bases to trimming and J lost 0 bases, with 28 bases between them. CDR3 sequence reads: CASSSPPPGLQLPDSYEQYF. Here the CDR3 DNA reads TGTGCCAGCAGCTCCCCCCCTCCGGGACTCCAGCTACCCGACTCCTACGAGCAGTACTTC.

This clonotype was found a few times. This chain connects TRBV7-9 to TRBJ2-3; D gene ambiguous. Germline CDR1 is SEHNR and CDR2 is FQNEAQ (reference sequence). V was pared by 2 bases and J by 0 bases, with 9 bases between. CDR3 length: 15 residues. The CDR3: CASSLTDGSTDTQYF. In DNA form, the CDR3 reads TGTGCCAGCAGCTTAACAGACGGAAGCACAGATACGCAGTATTTT.